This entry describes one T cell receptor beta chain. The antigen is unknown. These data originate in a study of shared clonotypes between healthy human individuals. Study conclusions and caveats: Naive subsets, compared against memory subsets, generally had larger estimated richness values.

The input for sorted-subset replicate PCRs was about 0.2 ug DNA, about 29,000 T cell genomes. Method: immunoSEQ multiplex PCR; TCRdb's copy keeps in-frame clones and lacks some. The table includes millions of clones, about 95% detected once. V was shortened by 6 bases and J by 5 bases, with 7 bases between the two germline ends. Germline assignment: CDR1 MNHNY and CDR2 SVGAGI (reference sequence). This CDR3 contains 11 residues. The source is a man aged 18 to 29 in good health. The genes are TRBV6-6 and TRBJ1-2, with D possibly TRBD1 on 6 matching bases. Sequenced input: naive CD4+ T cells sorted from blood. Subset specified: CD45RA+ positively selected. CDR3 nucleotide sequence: TGTGCCAGCAGACAGGGTTATGGCTACACCTTC. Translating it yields CASRQGYGYTF.